This TCR beta chain was captured in a study of molecular identifiers for immune sequencing clone quantification. From the PCR reads, TCRdb called clonotypes with MiXCR, one entry per CDR3 protein. The sample includes 50,000 to 75,000 distinct CDR3 sequences, around 20% seen only once; the top ten take 1.4% to 1.5%. Naive CD8 library inputs spanned about 17,000 to 1,100,000 sorted cells and 10%, 30% or 50% RNA. This CDR3 is built from 16 residues. This clonotype was detected a few times. This clonotype originated in a human donor in good health. Some libraries in this study had Jurkat cell RNA spiked in. The chain has TRBV3-2 and TRBJ2-5. TRBV3-2 is flagged as a pseudogene. The sequenced sample consisted of naive CD8+ T cells from blood, with Jurkat cell RNA spiked in. Stated subset: FACS-sorted CD8+CD4-CCR7+CD45RA+ naive T cells. The CDR3 bases are TGTGCCAGCAGCCGTCAGCGCGGCCATAGAATGGAGACCCAGTACTTC. Its translation is CASSRQRGHRMETQYF.